This is a list of T cell receptor beta chains from one sample in a study of ipilimumab plus nivolumab after autologous stem cell transplantation. Some clones are missing from TCRdb's copy, which holds only in-frame ones; the method was immunoSEQ multiplex PCR. The data hold about 84,000 clones, with about 83% observed a single time. The sequences come from PBMCs, collected in a trial of ipilimumab plus nivolumab as post-transplant consolidation. The receptors shown here come from a male donor with diffuse large B-cell lymphoma. CDR3s leave out the opening cysteine and the closing phenylalanine or tryptophan. A D gene is named only where the DNA matches it firmly. Clone size appears in some rows only: once, few, many, or a class for an expanded clone.

D gene | J gene | clone size | V gene | CDR3 protein
- | TRBJ1-5 | - | TRBV19 | ASKSRAGQPQH
- | TRBJ2-6 | - | TRBV7-3 | ASSPRDGVSGANVLT
- | TRBJ2-5 | - | TRBV10-3 | AISATRIYREEGETQY
TRBD1 | TRBJ2-7 | - | TRBV10-3 | PDLQGAYEQY
TRBD1 | TRBJ2-1 | - | TRBV11-3 | ASSSPDRGGYNEQF
TRBD1 | TRBJ2-7 | - | TRBV6-4 | ASSDYRGSEQY
TRBD2 | TRBJ2-1 | once | TRBV5-1 | ARIPWTSGGAVSYNEQF
- | TRBJ1-1 | few | TRBV19 | ASSEQGFDHTEAF
- | TRBJ1-1 | - | TRBV11-1 | ASSLTAQGVAF
- | TRBJ1-6 | - | TRBV5-4 | ASSPDRRYSPLH
- | - | - | TRBV11-2 | ASSLGPGVYFEQY
TRBD2 | TRBJ2-5 | - | TRBV7-2 | ASSLPGGAWTQY
- | TRBJ1-6 | - | TRBV2 | ASSDLGDRSPLH
TRBD1 | TRBJ1-5 | - | TRBV18 | ASSPKSGTGSNQPQH
- | TRBJ1-4 | - | TRBV6-1 | ASSDGWGAGMLF
- | TRBJ2-2 | - | TRBV11-3 | ASSLGVDGGELF
TRBD2 | TRBJ2-2 | - | TRBV18 | ASSQWTAGVTGELF
- | TRBJ1-5 | - | TRBV30 | AWSFRTQNQPQH
- | TRBJ2-1 | - | TRBV5-6 | ASSLVGGSSYNEQF
- | TRBJ2-3 | once | TRBV7-2 | ASSLTNSADTQY
TRBD1 | TRBJ1-2 | - | TRBV7-8 | ASSVLTYRGTDYGYT
- | TRBJ2-3 | - | TRBV5-6 | ASSWAQRQISDTQY
- | TRBJ1-6 | few | TRBV19 | ASSIGAGDNSPLH
- | TRBJ2-2 | - | TRBV15 | ATSRDLRGDTGELF
- | TRBJ2-1 | - | TRBV6-4 | ASRDFSGNEQF
- | TRBJ2-3 | - | TRBV6-1 | ASMRDQGGERTQY